This TCR beta chain was recovered during a study of T-cell memory formation after mild COVID-19. Study summary: TCR clusters were mostly donor specific. Study conclusions and caveats: Pre-infection memory contained some responding clones, which suggested that cross-reactive memory had joined. Among contracting clones, CD4+ were mainly CM/EM and CD8+ enriched in EMRA.

This clonotype was observed at least ten times. Its antigen is not known. Germline loops: CDR1 MNHEY, CDR2 SVGAGI. The CDR3 sequence is 15 residues long. V was cut by 2 bases and J by 2 bases, with 9 bases left in between. Each CDR3 protein is one row after TCRdb ran MiXCR on the 5' RACE reads. The sample includes under 250,000 distinct CDR3 sequences, 9.4% of them seen just once. The receptor was isolated from a man aged 18 to 35 who had mild COVID-19 (a few samples of this study predate the infection). Cell type and time point are not known. Input material: PBMCs or a T cell subset sorted from them (not recorded which). The V gene is TRBV6-5, the J gene TRBJ2-2; unclear D gene. The DNA of the CDR3 is TGTGCCAGCAGTTACCGCAGGATAAACACCGGGGAGCTGTTTTTT. It encodes CASSYRRINTGELFF.